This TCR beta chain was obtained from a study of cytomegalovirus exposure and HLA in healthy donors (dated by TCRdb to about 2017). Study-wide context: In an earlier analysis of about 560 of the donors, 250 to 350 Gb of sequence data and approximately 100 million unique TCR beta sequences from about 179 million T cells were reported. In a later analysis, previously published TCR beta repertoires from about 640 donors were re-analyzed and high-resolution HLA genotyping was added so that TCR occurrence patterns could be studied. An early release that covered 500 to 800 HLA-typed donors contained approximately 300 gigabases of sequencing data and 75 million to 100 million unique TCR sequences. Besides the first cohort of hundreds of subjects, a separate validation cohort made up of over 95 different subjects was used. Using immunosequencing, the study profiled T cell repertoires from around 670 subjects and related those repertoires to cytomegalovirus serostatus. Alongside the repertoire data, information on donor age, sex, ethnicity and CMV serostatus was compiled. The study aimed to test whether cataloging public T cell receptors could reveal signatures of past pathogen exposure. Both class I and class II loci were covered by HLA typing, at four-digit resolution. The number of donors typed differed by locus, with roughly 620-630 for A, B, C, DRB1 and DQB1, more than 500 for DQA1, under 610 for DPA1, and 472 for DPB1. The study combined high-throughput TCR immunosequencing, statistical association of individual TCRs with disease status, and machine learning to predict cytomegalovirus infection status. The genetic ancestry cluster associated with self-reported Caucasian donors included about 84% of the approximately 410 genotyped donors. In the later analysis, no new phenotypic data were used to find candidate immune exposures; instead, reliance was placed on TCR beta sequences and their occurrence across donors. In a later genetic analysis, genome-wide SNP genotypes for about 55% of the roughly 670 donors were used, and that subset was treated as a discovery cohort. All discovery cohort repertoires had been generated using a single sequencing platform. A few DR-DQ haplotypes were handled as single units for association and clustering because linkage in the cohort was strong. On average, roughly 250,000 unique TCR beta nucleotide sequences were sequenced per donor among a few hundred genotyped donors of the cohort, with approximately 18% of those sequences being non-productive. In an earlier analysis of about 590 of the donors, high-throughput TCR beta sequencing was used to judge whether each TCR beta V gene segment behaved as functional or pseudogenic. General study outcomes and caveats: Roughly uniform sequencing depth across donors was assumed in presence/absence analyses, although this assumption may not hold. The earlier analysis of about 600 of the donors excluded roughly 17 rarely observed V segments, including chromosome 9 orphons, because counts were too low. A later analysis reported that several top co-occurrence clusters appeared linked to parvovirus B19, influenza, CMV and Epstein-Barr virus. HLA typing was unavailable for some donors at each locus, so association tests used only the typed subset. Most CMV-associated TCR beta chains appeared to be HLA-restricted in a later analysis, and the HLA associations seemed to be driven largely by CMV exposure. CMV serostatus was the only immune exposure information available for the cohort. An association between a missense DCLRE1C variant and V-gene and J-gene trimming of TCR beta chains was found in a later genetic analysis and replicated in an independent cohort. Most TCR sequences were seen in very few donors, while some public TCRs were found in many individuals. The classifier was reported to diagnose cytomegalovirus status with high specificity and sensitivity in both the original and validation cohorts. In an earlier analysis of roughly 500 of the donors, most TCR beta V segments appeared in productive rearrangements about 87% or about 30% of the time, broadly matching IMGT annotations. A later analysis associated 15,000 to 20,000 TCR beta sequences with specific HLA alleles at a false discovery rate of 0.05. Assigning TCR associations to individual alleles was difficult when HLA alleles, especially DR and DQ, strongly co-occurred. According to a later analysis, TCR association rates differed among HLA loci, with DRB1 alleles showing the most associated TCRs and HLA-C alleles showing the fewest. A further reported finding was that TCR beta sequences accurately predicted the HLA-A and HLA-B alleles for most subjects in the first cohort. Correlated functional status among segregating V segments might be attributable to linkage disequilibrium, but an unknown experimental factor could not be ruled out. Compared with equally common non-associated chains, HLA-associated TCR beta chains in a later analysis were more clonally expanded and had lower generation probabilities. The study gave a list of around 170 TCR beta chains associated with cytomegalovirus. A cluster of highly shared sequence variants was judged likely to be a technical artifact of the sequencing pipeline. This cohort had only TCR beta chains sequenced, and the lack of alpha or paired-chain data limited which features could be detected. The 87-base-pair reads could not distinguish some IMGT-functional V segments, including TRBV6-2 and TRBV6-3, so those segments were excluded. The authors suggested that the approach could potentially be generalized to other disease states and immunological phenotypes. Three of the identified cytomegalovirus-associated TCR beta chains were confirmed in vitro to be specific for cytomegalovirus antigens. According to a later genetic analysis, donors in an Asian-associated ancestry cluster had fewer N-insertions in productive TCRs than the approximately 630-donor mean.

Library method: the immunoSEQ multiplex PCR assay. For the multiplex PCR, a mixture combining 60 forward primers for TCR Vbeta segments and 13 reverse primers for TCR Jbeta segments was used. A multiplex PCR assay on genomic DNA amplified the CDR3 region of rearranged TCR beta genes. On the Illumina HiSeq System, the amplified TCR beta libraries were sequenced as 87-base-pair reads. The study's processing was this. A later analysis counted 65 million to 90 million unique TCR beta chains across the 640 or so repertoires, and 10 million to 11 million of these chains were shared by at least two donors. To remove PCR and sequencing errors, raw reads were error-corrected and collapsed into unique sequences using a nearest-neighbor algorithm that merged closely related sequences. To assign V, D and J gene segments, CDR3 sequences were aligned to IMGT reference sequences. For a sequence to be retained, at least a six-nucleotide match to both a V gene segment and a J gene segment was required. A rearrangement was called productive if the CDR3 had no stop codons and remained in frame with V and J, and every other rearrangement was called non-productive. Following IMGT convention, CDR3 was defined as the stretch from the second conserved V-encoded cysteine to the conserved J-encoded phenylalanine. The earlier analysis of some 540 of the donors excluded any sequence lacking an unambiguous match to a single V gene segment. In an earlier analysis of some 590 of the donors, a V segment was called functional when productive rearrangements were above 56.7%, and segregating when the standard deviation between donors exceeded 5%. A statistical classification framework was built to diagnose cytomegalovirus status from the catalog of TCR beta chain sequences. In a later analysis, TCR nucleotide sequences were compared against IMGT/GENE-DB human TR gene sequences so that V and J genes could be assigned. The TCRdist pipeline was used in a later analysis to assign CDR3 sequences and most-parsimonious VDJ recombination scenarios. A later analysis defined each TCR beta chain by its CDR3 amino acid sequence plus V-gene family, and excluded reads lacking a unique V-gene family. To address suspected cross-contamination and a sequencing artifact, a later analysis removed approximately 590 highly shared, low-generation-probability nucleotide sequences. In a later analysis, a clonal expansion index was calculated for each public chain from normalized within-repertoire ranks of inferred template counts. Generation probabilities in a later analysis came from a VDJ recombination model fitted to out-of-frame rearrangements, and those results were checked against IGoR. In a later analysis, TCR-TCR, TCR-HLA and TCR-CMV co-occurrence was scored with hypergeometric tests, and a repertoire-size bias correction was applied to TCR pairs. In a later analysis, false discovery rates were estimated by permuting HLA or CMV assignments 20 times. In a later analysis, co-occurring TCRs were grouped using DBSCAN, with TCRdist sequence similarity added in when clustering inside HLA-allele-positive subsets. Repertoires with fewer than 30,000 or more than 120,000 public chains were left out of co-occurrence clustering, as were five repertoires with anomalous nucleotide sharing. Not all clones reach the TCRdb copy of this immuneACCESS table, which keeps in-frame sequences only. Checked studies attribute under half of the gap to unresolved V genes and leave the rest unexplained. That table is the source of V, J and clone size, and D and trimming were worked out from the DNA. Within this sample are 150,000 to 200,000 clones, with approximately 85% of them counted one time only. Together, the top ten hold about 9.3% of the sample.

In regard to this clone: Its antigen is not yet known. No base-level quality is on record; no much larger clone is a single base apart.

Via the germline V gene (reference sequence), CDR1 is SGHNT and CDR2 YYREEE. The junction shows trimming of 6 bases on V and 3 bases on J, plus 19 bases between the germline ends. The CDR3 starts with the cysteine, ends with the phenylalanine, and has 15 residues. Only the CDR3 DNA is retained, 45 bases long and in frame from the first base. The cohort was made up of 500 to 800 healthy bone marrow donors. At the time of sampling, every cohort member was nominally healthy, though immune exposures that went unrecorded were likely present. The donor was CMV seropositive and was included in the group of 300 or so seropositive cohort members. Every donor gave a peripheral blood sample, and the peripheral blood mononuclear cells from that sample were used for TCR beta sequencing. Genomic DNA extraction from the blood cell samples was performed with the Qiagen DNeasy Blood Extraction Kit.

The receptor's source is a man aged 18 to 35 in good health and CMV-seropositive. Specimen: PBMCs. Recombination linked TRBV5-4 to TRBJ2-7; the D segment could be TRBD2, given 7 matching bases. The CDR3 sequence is CASTTKGGRVYEQYF. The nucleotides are TGTGCCAGCACTACTAAGGGGGGGAGAGTCTACGAGCAGTACTTC.